Here is one T cell receptor (beta chain) with its context. The CDR3 runs 13 residues. Germline V CDR1 and CDR2: KGHSH, LQKENI. Trimming cost V 6 bases and J 3 bases, with 11 bases left between them. The protocol was immunoSEQ multiplex PCR, while the TCRdb copy is restricted to in-frame clones and leaves out a portion. The data contain approximately 230,000 clones, about 86% of them seen just once; the ten biggest clones take up around 1.5%. The data derive from a study of blood T cell repertoires in COVID-19. Study-wide background: The study drew acute and convalescent COVID-19 samples from the United States, Italy and Spain.

Sequencing was done on a sample of peripheral blood. V gene TRBV18 combines with J gene TRBJ1-1; a possible D gene is TRBD1 (5 bases). The source is a man at least 80 years old with acute or convalescent COVID-19. CDR3 bases: TGTGCCAGCTCCCGCGACAGAGACACTGAAGCTTTCTTT. Encoded protein: CASSRDRDTEAFF. Full variable domain (outside the CDR3, taken from reference TRBV18 and TRBJ1-1): NAGVMQNPRHLVRRRGQEARLRCSPMKGHSHVYWYRQLPEEGLKFMVYLQKENIIDESGMPKERFSAEFPKEGPSILRIQQVVRGDSAAYFCASSRDRDTEAFFGQGTRLTVV.